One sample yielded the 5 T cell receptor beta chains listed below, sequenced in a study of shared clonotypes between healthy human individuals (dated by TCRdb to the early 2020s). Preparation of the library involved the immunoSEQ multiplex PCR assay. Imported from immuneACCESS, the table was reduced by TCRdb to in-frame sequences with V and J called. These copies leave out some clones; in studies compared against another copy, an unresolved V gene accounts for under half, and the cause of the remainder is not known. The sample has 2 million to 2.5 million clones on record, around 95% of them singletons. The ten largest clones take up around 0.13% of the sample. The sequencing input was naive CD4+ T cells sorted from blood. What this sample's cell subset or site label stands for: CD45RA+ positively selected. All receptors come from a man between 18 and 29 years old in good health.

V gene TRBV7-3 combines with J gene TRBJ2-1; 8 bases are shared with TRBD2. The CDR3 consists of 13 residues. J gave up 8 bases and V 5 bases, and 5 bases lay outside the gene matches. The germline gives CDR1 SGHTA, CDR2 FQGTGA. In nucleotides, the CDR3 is TGTGCCAGCAGCGCCCTCGGGGGGGATGAGCAGTTCTTC. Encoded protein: CASSALGGDEQFF. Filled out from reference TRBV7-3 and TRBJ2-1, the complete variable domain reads GAGVSQTPSNKVTEKGKYVELRCDPISGHTALYWYRQSLGQGPEFLIYFQGTGAADDSGLPNDRFFAVRPEGSVSTLKIQRTERGDSAVYLCASSALGGDEQFFGPGTRLTVL.

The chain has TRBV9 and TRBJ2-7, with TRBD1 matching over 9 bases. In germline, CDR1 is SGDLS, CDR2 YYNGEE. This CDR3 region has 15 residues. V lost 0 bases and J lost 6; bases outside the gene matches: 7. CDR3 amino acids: CASSVEDRGRGEQYF. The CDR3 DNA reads TGTGCCAGCAGCGTAGAGGACAGGGGCCGGGGCGAGCAGTACTTC.

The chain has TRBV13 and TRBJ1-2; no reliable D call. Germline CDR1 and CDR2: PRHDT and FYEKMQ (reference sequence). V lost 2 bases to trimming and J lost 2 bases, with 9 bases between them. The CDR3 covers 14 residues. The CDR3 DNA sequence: TGTGCCAGCAGCTTACAGGTCTCAAACTATGGCTACACCTTC. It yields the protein CASSLQVSNYGYTF.

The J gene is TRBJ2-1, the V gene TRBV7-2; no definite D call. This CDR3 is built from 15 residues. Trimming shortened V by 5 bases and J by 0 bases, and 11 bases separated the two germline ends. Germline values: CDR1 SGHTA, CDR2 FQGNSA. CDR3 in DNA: TGTGCCAGCAGCCCTGGACGGAGCTCCTACAATGAGCAGTTCTTC. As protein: CASSPGRSSYNEQFF.

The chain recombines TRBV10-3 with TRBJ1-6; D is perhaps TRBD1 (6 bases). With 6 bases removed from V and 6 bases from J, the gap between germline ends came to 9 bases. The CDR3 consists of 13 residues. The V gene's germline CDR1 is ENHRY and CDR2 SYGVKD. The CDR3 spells CAIRGQINSPLHF. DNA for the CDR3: TGTGCCATCAGAGGACAGATTAATTCACCCCTCCACTTT.